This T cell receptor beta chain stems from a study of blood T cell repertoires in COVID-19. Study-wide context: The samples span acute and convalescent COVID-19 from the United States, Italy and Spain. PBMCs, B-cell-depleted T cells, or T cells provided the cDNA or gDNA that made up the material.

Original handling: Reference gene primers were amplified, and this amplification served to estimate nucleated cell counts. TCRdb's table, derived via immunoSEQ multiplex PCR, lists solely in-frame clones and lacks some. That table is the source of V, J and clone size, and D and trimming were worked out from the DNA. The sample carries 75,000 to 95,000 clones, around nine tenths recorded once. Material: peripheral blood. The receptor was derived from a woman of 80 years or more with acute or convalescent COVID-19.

The CDR3 DNA sequence: TGTGCCTGGAGTGGGGGTGCCCCCAGTGGCAGGGGGGATACTGAAGCTTTCTTT. Encoded protein: CAWSGGAPSGRGDTEAFF. The chain links TRBV30 to TRBJ1-1; TRBD1 aligns across 7 bases. Looked up from germline, CDR1 is GTSNPN and CDR2 is SVGIG (reference sequence). The trim removed 1 base at V and 5 bases at J, leaving 19 bases unmatched. This CDR3 has 18 amino acids.